These T cell receptor beta chains were read from a single sample in a study of blood T cells in healthy people across ages. Each CDR3 protein gets one entry after TCRdb re-called the 5' RACE reads with MiXCR. The sample gives nearly 800,000 distinct CDR3 sequences, more than 50% of which show up once; around a quarter is in the top ten. Sequenced sample: blood. Receptors originate from a man aged 40-50 years in good health. Both conserved end residues are trimmed from each CDR3. Fields, in order: J gene, clone size, V gene, CDR3 protein. Clone size is given for some rows only: seen once, a few or many times, or a class if the clone is expanded.

j_gene: TRBJ2-4
abundance: -
v_gene: TRBV20-1
CDR3aa: SATDSVNIQY

j_gene: TRBJ2-3
abundance: few
v_gene: TRBV20-1
CDR3aa: SAQDRVASLNTQY

j_gene: TRBJ1-6
abundance: -
v_gene: TRBV20-1
CDR3aa: SARDQGSESPLH

j_gene: TRBJ1-6
abundance: -
v_gene: TRBV20-1
CDR3aa: SAGPDRGESSYNSPLH

j_gene: TRBJ2-1
abundance: -
v_gene: TRBV5-8
CDR3aa: ASSLGQINEQF

j_gene: TRBJ2-7
abundance: -
v_gene: TRBV9
CDR3aa: ASSVEESSTYEQY

j_gene: TRBJ2-7
abundance: -
v_gene: TRBV7-9
CDR3aa: ASSFREGPTYEQY

j_gene: TRBJ2-7
abundance: -
v_gene: TRBV20-1
CDR3aa: SASPPTYEQY

j_gene: TRBJ2-1
abundance: -
v_gene: TRBV7-3
CDR3aa: ASSLPQGEQF

j_gene: TRBJ2-7
abundance: few
v_gene: TRBV28
CDR3aa: ASGSVGGGDYEQY

j_gene: TRBJ2-7
abundance: -
v_gene: TRBV5-1
CDR3aa: ASSSSGGPEQY

j_gene: TRBJ2-1
abundance: -
v_gene: TRBV28
CDR3aa: ASRDSSSYNEQF

j_gene: TRBJ1-5
abundance: -
v_gene: TRBV3-1
CDR3aa: ASSQDKQGLSQH

j_gene: TRBJ1-2
abundance: -
v_gene: TRBV2
CDR3aa: ASTSDVYPYGYT

j_gene: -
abundance: -
v_gene: TRBV6-2/TRBV6-3
CDR3aa: ASSYREEYNEQY

j_gene: TRBJ2-6
abundance: -
v_gene: TRBV6-5
CDR3aa: ASSYSTVGQGLELSGANVLT

j_gene: TRBJ2-7
abundance: -
v_gene: TRBV7-2
CDR3aa: ASSLGYTGYEQY

j_gene: TRBJ1-1
abundance: few
v_gene: TRBV7-2
CDR3aa: ASSSSTGMNTEAF

j_gene: TRBJ2-1
abundance: -
v_gene: TRBV9
CDR3aa: ASSVAGGSPPRNEQF

j_gene: TRBJ2-7
abundance: -
v_gene: TRBV2
CDR3aa: ASSETGDPYEQY

j_gene: TRBJ2-5
abundance: few
v_gene: TRBV4-2
CDR3aa: ASSHGGGQLSETQY

j_gene: TRBJ1-2
abundance: -
v_gene: TRBV24-1
CDR3aa: ATSETSGGYT

j_gene: TRBJ2-5
abundance: -
v_gene: TRBV6-5
CDR3aa: ASSYSDRVRGYEQY

j_gene: TRBJ2-1
abundance: -
v_gene: TRBV6-2/TRBV6-3
CDR3aa: ASSRLGLAGDEQF

j_gene: TRBJ2-7
abundance: -
v_gene: TRBV27
CDR3aa: ASRTLGTGAYEQY

j_gene: TRBJ2-5
abundance: -
v_gene: TRBV27
CDR3aa: ASSLIGSLHEQY

j_gene: TRBJ2-7
abundance: -
v_gene: TRBV10-3
CDR3aa: AISESASGGGYEQY

j_gene: -
abundance: -
v_gene: TRBV7-2
CDR3aa: ASSLGAGTPVYEQY

j_gene: TRBJ2-1
abundance: -
v_gene: TRBV10-3
CDR3aa: AINLGQGNEQF

j_gene: -
abundance: -
v_gene: TRBV27
CDR3aa: ATETGEETQF

j_gene: TRBJ2-6
abundance: -
v_gene: TRBV14
CDR3aa: ASSPLAPSGANVLT

j_gene: TRBJ2-1
abundance: once
v_gene: TRBV7-3
CDR3aa: ASSPRGVGEQF

j_gene: TRBJ2-5
abundance: -
v_gene: TRBV28
CDR3aa: ASSSPGLATLIQQY

j_gene: TRBJ2-5
abundance: -
v_gene: TRBV28
CDR3aa: ASLPGGEETQY

j_gene: TRBJ2-1
abundance: -
v_gene: TRBV4-3
CDR3aa: ASSQDLGDSREQF

j_gene: TRBJ2-7
abundance: many
v_gene: TRBV12-3/TRBV12-4
CDR3aa: ASSPGLAGYEQY

j_gene: TRBJ2-3
abundance: -
v_gene: TRBV2
CDR3aa: ASTTGYTDTQY

j_gene: TRBJ2-1
abundance: -
v_gene: TRBV4-1
CDR3aa: ASSQVHEQF

j_gene: TRBJ1-2
abundance: -
v_gene: TRBV5-1
CDR3aa: ASSLRTGGEVGYGYT

j_gene: TRBJ1-5
abundance: few
v_gene: TRBV15
CDR3aa: ATSRVLGTLVRSNQPQH

j_gene: -
abundance: -
v_gene: TRBV6-2/TRBV6-3
CDR3aa: ASSYSAAPYEQY

j_gene: TRBJ1-3
abundance: -
v_gene: TRBV6-4
CDR3aa: ASSDPPRTESSGNTIY

j_gene: TRBJ2-2
abundance: -
v_gene: TRBV20-1
CDR3aa: SAKDTNTGELF

j_gene: TRBJ2-1
abundance: few
v_gene: TRBV6-2/TRBV6-3
CDR3aa: ASSYSSGSSYNEQF

j_gene: TRBJ2-5
abundance: -
v_gene: TRBV7-6
CDR3aa: ASSLWTSGRETQY

j_gene: TRBJ1-1
abundance: -
v_gene: TRBV7-2
CDR3aa: ASSTDQGVSAEAF